This T cell receptor beta chain was recorded in a study of blood T cells in healthy people across ages (dated by TCRdb to the mid-2010s). As for the study more broadly: Template switching captured roughly one uniquely barcoded TCR beta cDNA molecule per two T cells in model experiments. Age-related changes in TCR beta repertoire diversity were measured in the study by deep sequencing normalized with unique cDNA molecular identifiers. Donors were grouped into four age groups: young (average roughly 15 years), middle-aged (around 39), aged (about 60) and long-lived (82). To avoid experimental bias, donors of different ages were spread randomly across the sequencing lanes. Using the same blood draw, the study looked at two additional independent replicas of 1 million unique cDNA reads for two donors, one aged 18 to 30 and the other aged 80 or older. Results and caveats for the whole study, not just this receptor: Compared with the aged group, more naive CD4+ T cells, fewer expanded clones and increased TCR diversity were shown by the long-lived group, suggesting age selection. Total diversity estimates from one million sequenced T cells were considered lower bounds and underestimates. Because donor CMV infection status was unknown, age-related changes in expanded clonotypes were potentially confounded. Observed TCR beta diversity per million T cells fell roughly linearly with age, and a significant reduction was already apparent by age roughly 40. Since profiling was done on bulk unsorted PBMCs, naive and antigen-experienced compartments could not be conclusively compared. Observed TCR beta diversity correlated strongly with the percentage of naive T cells measured by flow cytometry.

In the case of this clonotype: Its antigen target is currently unknown. Base qualities were left out, and no much larger clone turns up one base away.

The library was produced with 5' RACE. The instrument was an Illumina HiSeq 2500. The second PCR ran for roughly 7 to 12 cycles and used a J-beta primer mix along with a sample-barcoded 5' primer. A template-switch 5' adaptor carrying 12 random nucleotides introduced a unique molecular identifier onto each TCR beta cDNA molecule. At least 2.5 million CDR3-containing paired-end reads were obtained from each sample. All of the RNA was converted into first-strand cDNA using the Mint cDNA synthesis kit, with a TRBC-specific oligonucleotide serving as the primer. All cDNA was treated with uracil-DNA glycosylase and then went through a first 18-cycle PCR with the universal primers M1SS and BC2_uni_R. Concerning the study's data processing: Normalization of each sample was performed by random selection of 1 million high-quality reads, each carrying a distinct molecular identifier. Reads sharing molecular identifiers were discarded rather than binned into consensus sequences. MiTCR, set to a Q25 quality threshold and the strictest error-elimination algorithm, was used for CDR3 identification, clonotype clustering and error correction. Lower-bound total TCR beta diversity was estimated with a nonparametric unseen species model using Euler transformation. TCRdb handled the public reads itself, with Q25 trimming in fastp and clone calling in MiXCR, and kept productive beta chains. One record per CDR3 amino acid sequence lists the most common genes and DNA. Here the V and J calls rest on TCRdb's processing, not on the authors' analysis. A total of 1.2 million to 1.5 million distinct CDR3 sequences appear in this sample, roughly 64% of them only once. The top ten clonotypes cover 6.5% to 8.5% of the sample.

The germline V gene (reference sequence) specifies MNHEY as CDR1 and SMNVEV as CDR2. Compared with germline, V lacks 6 bases and J lacks 8 bases; bases without a gene match: 13. The CDR3 sequence holds 16 residues, the cysteine and phenylalanine included. The CDR3 DNA has 48 bases and is translated from base 1. The roughly 39 donors, aged 6 to 90 years, were systemically healthy Caucasian individuals from Russia. Ten milliliters of peripheral blood were drawn from each donor into EDTA-treated Vacutainer tubes. PBMCs were isolated by Ficoll-Paque density-gradient centrifugation, with at least 7 million obtained per sample. Trizol reagent was used to extract total RNA from the PBMCs, yielding at least 5.5 micrograms per sample. For every donor, flow cytometry on a PBMC aliquot measured the percentage of naive CD45RAhigh/CD27high T cells.

Sequencing was performed on blood. The receptor comes from a man aged 18 to 29 in good health. The V gene is TRBV27 and the J gene is TRBJ1-4, and TRBD1 matches 9 of the central bases. The bases are TGTGCCAGCAGCCTTCTCGACGGGACAGGGAAGGAAAAACTGTTTTTT. This gives the protein CASSLLDGTGKEKLFF.